This T cell receptor beta chain appears in the sequencing data of a study of blood T cell repertoires in COVID-19. Study in general: T cells, B-cell-depleted T cells, or PBMCs supplied cDNA or gDNA.

Measured with immunoSEQ multiplex PCR; TCRdb has only the in-frame clones, and not every one. The repertoire holds about 210,000 clones, with 85% as singletons. Followed over time, Seattle patients had been enrolled while infection was active. This clone occurred once. Germline loops: CDR1 SGDLS, CDR2 YYNGEE. The CDR3 consists of 15 residues. With 4 bases clipped from V and 5 bases from J, the junction kept 11 bases outside the gene matches. The chain uses TRBV9 and TRBJ2-7; 8 bases are shared with TRBD1. The sequence was obtained from a man aged 50 to 60 with COVID-19, enrolled during active disease. Input material: peripheral blood. The CDR3 bases are TGTGCCAGCAGCCCTTCTTCGGACAGGGTCCACGAGCAGTACTTC. It translates to CASSPSSDRVHEQYF.